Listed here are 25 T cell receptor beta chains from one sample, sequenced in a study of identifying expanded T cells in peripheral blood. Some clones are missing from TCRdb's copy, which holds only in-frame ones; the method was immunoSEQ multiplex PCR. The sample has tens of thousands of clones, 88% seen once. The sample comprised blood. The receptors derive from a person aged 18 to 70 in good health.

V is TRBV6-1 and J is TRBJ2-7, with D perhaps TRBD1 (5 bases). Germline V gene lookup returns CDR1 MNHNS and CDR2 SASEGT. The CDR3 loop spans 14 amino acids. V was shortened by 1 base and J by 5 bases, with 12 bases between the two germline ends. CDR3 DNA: TGTGCCAGCAGTGAAGGAATGGGGCAAGACGAGCAGTACTTC. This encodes CASSEGMGQDEQYF.

The CDR3 region is CAWSVPAGGTDTQYF. Written as DNA, the CDR3 is TGTGCCTGGAGTGTGCCGGCGGGCGGCACAGATACGCAGTATTTT. This chain links TRBV30 with TRBJ2-3; tentative D call: TRBD2 (5 bases). Trimming stripped 0 bases from V and 1 base from J, with 11 bases between. The CDR3 runs 15 residues. Germline V gives CDR1 GTSNPN, CDR2 SVGIG (reference sequence).

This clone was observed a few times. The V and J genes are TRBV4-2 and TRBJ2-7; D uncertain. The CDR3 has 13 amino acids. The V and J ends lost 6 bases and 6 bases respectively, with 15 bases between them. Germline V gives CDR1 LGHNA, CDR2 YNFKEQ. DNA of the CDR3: TGTGCCAGCAGTGCCCGTCTTAGGCTCGAGCAGTACTTC. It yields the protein CASSARLRLEQYF.

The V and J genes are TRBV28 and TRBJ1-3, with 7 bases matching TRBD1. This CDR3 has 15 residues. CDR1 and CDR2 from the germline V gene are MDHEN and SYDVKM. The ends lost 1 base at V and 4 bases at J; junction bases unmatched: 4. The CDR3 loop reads CASSLSQGIGNTIYF. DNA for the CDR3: TGTGCCAGCAGTTTATCACAGGGGATAGGAAACACCATATATTTT.

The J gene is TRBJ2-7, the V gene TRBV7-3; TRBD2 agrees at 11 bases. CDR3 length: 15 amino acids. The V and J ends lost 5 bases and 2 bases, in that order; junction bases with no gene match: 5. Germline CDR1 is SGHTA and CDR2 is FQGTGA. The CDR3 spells CASSALAGDTYEQYF. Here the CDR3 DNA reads TGTGCCAGCAGCGCACTAGCGGGAGACACCTACGAGCAGTACTTC.

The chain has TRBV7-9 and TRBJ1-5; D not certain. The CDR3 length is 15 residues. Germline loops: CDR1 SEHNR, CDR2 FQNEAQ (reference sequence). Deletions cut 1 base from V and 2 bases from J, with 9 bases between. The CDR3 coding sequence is TGTGCCAGCAGCTTAGGCAACGTCGGCAATCAGCCCCAGCATTTT. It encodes CASSLGNVGNQPQHF.

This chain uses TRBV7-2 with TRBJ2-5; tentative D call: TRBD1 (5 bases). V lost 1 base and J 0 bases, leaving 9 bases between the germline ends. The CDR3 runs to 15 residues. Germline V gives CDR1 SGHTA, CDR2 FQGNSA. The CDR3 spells CASSLEGWYQETQYF. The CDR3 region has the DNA TGTGCCAGCAGCTTAGAGGGGTGGTACCAAGAGACCCAGTACTTC.

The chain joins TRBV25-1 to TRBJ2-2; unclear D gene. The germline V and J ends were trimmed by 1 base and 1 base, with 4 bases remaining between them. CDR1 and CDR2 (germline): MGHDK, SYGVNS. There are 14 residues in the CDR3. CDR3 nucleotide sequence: TGTGCCAGCAGTGAATCGGGGAACACCGGGGAGCTGTTTTTT. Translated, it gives CASSESGNTGELFF.

The CDR3 protein is CASSLARGVNQPQHF. Here the CDR3 DNA reads TGTGCCAGCAGTTTAGCCCGGGGGGTTAATCAGCCCCAGCATTTT. The chain combines TRBV6-6 with TRBJ1-5; a weak D match, TRBD1 (5 bases). The V end was cut by 4 bases, the J end by 4 bases, with 14 bases between. This CDR3 is 15 amino acids long. Germline V CDR1 and CDR2: MNHNY, SVGAGI (reference sequence).

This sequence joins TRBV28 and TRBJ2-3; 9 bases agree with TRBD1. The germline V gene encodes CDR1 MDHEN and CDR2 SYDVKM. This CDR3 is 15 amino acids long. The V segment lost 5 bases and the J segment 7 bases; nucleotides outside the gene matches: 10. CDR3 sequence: CASSTTGTGTHTQYF. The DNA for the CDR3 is TGTGCCAGCAGTACCACCGGGACAGGGACCCATACGCAGTATTTT.

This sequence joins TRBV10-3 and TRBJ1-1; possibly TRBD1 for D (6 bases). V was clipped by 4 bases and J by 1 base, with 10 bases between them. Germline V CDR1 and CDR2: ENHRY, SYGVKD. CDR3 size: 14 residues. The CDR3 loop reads CAISVEGGNTEAFF. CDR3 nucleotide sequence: TGTGCCATCAGTGTGGAAGGGGGGAACACTGAAGCTTTCTTT.

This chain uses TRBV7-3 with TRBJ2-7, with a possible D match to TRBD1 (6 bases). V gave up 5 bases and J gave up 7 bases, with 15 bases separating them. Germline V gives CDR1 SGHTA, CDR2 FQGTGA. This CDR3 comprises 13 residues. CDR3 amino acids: CASSPQGTGEQYF. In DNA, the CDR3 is TGTGCCAGCAGCCCCCAGGGGACGGGGGAGCAGTACTTC. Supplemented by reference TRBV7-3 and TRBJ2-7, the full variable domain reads GAGVSQTPSNKVTEKGKYVELRCDPISGHTALYWYRQSLGQGPEFLIYFQGTGAADDSGLPNDRFFAVRPEGSVSTLKIQRTERGDSAVYLCASSPQGTGEQYFGPGTRLTVT.

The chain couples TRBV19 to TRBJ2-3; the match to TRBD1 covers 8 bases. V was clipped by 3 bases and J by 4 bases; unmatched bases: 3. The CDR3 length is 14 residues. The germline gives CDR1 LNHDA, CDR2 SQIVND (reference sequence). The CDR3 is CASSIGQGADTQYF. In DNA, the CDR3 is TGTGCCAGTAGTATCGGACAGGGTGCAGATACGCAGTATTTT.

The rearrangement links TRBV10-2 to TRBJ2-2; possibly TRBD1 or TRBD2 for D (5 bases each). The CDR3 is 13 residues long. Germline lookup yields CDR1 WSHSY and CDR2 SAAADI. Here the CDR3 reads CASRGGNTGELFF. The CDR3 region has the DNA TGCGCTTCCCGGGGCGGGAACACCGGGGAGCTGTTTTTT.

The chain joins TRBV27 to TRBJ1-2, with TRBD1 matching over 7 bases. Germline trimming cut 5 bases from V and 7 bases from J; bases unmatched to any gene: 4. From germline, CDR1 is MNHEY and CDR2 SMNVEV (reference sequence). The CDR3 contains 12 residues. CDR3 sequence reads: CASSPDRAGYTF. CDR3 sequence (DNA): TGTGCCAGCAGTCCCGACAGGGCTGGCTACACCTTC.

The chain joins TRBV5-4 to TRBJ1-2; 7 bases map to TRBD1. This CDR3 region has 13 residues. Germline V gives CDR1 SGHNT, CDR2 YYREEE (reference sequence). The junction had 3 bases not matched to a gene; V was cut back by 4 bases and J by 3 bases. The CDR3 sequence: CASSGGQYYGYTF. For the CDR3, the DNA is TGTGCCAGCAGCGGGGGACAGTACTATGGCTACACCTTC.

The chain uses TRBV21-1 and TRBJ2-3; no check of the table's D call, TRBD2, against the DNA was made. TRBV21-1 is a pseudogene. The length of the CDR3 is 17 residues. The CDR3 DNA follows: TGTGCCAGCCACTTAGGACTAGCGGGAGGGTTCGCAGATACGCAGTATTTT. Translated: CASHLGLAGGFADTQYF.

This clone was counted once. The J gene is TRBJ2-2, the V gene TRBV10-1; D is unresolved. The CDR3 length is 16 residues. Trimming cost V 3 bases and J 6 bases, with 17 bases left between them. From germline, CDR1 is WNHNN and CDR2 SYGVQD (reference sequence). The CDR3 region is CASSDVGWVCAGELFF. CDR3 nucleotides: TGCGCCAGCAGTGACGTAGGTTGGGTATGCGCCGGGGAGCTGTTTTTT.

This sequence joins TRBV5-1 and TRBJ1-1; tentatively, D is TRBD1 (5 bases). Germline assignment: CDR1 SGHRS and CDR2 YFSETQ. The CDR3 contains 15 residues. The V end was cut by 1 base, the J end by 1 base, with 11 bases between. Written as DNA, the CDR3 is TGCGCCAGCAGCTTGATTGGACATCAGAACACTGAAGCTTTCTTT. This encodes CASSLIGHQNTEAFF.

CDR3 DNA: TGTGCCAGTAGTATTAAGGGGGCAAACTATGGCTACACCTTC. Translated: CASSIKGANYGYTF. The chain combines TRBV19 with TRBJ1-2, with 7 bases lining up with TRBD1. The CDR3 spans 14 residues. Unmatched junction bases numbered 3, after V lost 3 bases and J lost 2 bases. The V gene's germline CDR1 is LNHDA and CDR2 SQIVND (reference sequence).

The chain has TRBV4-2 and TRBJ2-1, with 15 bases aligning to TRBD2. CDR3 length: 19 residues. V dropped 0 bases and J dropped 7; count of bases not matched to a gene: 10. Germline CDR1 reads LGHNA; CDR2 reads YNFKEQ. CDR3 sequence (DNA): TGTGCCAGCAGCCAAGATACCCCCACGGGGACTAGCGGGAGGAATGAGCAGTTCTTC. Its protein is CASSQDTPTGTSGRNEQFF.

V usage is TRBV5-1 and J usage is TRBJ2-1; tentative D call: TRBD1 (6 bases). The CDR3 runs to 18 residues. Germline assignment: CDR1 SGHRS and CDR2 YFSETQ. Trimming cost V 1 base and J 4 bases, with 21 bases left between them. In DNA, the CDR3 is TGCGCCAGCAGCTTGCCGGGACAAAAATTGGTAGGGTACAATGAGCAGTTCTTC. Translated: CASSLPGQKLVGYNEQFF.

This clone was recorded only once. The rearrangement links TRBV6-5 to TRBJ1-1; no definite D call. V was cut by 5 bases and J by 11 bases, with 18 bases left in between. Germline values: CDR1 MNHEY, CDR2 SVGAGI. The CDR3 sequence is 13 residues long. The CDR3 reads CASSTEGQGRAFF. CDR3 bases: TGTGCCAGCAGTACGGAAGGGCAAGGGCGGGCTTTCTTT.

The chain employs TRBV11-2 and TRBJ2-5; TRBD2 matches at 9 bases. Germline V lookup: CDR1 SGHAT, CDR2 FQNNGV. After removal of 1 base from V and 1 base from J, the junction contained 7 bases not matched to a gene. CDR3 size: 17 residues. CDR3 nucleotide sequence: TGTGCCAGCAGCTTAGTTTACGCGGGGGGGCTCCAAGAGACCCAGTACTTC. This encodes CASSLVYAGGLQETQYF.

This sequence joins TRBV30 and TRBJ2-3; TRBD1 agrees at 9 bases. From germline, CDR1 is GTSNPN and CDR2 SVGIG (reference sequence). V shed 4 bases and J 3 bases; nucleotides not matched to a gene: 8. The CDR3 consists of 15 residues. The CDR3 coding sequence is TGTGCCTGGATCACCGGGACAGGGCTTACAGATACGCAGTATTTT. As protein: CAWITGTGLTDTQYF.